This T cell receptor beta chain is from a study of blood T cell repertoires in COVID-19. Clones were sequenced by immunoSEQ multiplex PCR, and TCRdb holds only the in-frame ones, with some missing. Seen here are 400,000 to 450,000 clones, about 90% observed once, and the top ten hold 0.6%. Two negative PCRs, clearance, or symptom resolution characterized the recovered Cohort 3 donors. Germline V CDR1 and CDR2: MDHEN, SYDVKM. The CDR3 extends over 15 amino acids. Trimming took 7 bases from V and 5 from J; bases not matched to a gene: 10. The clonotype comes from a man between 18 and 29 years old who had recovered from COVID-19. This chain connects TRBV28 to TRBJ2-2; 7 positions match TRBD2. Sequences were obtained from PBMCs or T cells enriched from blood (not recorded which). The DNA of the CDR3 is TGTGCCAGCACCTCCAGGGCTAGCGGTACCGGGGAGCTGTTTTTT. Its protein product is CASTSRASGTGELFF.